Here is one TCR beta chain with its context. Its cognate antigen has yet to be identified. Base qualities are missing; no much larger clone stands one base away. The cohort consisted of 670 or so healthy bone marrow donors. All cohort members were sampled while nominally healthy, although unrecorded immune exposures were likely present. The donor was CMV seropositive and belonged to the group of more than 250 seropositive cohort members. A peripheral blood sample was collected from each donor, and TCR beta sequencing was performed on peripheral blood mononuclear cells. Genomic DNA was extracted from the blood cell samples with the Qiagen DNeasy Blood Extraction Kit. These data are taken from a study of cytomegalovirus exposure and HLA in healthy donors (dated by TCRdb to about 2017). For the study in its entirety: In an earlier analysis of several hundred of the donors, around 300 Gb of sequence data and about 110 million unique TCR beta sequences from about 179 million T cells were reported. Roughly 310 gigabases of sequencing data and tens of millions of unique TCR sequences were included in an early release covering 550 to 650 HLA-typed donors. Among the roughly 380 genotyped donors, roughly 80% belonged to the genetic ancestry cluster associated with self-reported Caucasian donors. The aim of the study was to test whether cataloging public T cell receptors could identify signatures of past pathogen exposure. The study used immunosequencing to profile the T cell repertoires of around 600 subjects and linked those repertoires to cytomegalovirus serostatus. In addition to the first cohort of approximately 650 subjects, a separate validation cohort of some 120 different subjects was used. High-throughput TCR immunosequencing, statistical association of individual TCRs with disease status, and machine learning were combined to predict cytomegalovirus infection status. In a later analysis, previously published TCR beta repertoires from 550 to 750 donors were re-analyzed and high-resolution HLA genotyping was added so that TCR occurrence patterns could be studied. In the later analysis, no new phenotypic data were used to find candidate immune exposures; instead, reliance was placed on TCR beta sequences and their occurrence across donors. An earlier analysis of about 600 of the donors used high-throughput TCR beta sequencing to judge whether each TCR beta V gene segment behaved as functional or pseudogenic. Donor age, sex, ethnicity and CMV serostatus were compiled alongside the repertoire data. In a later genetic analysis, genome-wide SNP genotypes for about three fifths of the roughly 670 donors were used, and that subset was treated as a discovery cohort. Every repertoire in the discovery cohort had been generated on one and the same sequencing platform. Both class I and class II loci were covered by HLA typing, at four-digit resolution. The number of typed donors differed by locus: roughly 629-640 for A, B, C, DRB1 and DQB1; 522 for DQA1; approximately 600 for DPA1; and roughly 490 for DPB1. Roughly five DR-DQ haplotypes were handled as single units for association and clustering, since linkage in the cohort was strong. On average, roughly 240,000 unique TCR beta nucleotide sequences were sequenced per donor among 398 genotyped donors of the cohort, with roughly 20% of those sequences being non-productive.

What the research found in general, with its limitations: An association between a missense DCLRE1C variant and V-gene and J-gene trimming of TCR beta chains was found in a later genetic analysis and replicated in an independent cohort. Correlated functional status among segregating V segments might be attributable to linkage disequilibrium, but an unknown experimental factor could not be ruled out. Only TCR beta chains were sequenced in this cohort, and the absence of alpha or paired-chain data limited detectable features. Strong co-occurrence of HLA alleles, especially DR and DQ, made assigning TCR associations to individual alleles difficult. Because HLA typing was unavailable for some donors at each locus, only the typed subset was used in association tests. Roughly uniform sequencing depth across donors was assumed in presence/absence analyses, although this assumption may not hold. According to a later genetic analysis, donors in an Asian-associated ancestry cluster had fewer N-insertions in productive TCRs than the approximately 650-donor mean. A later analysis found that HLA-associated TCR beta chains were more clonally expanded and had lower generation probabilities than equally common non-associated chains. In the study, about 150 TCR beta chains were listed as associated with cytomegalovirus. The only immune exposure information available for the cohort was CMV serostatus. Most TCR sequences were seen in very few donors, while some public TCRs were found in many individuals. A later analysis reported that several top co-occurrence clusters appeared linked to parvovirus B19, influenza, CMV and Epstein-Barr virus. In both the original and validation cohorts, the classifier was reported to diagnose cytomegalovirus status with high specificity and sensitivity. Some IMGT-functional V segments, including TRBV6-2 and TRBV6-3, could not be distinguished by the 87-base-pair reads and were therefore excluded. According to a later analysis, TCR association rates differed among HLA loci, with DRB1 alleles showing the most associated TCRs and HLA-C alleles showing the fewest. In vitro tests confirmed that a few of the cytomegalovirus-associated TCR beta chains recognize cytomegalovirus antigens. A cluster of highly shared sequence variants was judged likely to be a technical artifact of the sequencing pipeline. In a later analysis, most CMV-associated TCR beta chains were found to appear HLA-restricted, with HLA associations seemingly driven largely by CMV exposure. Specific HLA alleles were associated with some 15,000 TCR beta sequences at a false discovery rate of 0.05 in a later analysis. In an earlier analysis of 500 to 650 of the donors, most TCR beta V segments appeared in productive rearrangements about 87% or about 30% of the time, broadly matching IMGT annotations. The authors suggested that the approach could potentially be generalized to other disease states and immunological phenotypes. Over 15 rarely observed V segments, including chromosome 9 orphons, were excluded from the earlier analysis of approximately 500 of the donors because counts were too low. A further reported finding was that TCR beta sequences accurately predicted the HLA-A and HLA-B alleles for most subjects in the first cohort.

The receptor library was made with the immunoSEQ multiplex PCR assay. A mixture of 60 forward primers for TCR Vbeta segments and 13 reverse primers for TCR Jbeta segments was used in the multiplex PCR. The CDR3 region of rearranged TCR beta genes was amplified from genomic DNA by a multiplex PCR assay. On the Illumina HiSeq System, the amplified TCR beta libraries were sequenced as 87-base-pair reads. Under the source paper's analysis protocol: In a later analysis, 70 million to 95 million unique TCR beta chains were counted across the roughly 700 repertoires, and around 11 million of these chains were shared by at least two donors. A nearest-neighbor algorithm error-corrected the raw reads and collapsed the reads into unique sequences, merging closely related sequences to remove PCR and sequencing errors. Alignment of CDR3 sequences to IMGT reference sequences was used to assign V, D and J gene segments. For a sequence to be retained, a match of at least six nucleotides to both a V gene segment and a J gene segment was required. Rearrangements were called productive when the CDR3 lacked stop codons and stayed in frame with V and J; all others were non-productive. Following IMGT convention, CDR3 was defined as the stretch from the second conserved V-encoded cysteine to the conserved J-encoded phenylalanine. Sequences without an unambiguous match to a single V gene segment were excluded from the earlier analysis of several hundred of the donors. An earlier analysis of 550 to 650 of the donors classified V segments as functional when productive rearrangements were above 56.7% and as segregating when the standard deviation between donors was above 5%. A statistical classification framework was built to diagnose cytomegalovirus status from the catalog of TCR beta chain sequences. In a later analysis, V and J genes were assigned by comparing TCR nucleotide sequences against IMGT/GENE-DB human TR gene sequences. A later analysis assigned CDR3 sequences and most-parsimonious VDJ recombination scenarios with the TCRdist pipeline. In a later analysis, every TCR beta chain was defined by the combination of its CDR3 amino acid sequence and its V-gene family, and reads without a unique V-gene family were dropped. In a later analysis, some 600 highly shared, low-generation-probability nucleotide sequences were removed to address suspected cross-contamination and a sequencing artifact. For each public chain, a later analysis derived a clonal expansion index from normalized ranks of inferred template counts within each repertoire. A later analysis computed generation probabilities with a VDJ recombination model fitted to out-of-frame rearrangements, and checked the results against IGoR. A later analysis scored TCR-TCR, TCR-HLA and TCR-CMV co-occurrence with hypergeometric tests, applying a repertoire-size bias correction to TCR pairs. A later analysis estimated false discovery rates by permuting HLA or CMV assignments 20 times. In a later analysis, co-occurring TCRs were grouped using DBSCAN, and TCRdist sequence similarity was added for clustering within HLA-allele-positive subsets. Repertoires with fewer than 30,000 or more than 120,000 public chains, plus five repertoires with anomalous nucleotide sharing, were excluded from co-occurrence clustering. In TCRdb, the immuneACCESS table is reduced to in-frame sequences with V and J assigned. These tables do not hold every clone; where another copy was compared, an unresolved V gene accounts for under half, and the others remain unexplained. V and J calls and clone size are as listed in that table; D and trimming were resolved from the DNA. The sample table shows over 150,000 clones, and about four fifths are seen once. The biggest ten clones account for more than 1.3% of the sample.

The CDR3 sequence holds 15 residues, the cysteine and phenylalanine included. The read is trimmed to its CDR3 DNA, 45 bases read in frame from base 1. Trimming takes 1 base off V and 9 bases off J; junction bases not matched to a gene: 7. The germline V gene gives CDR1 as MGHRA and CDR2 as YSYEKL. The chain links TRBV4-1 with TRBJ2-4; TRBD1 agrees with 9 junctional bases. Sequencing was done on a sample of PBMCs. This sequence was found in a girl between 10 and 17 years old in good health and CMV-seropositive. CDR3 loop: CASSQVGDRVVIQYF. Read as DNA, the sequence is TGCGCCAGCAGCCAAGTGGGGGACAGGGTGGTCATTCAGTACTTC.